This note documents a single T cell receptor beta chain sequence. This specimen belongs to a study of blood T cell repertoires in COVID-19. The wider study: Both acute and convalescent COVID-19 samples were obtained from the United States, Italy and Spain.

CDR3 length equals 15 residues. Germline CDR1 MNHEY, CDR2 SVGAGI. The V gene lost 0 bases and the J gene lost 7 bases, with 12 bases spanning the gap. The cohort comprised adults aged roughly 18 to 95 years residing in some 24 US areas. Clinical history reported by participants formed the basis on which cohorts were assigned. As originally analysed: Estimated nucleated cell counts came from reference gene primer amplification. TCRdb's table, derived via immunoSEQ multiplex PCR, lists solely in-frame clones and lacks some. V and J calls and clone size are given by that table; D and trimming were obtained from the DNA. The data contain about 270,000 clones, less than 90% of them seen just once; the ten biggest clones take up about 3%.

The chain uses TRBV6-5 and TRBJ2-2, with D perhaps TRBD2 (6 bases). This receptor was taken from a woman aged 45-65 years who had recovered from COVID-19. Sequenced: PBMCs or T cells enriched from blood (not recorded which). This CDR3 reads CASSYSAGGIGELFF. In DNA form, the CDR3 reads TGTGCCAGCAGTTACTCGGCAGGAGGGATCGGGGAGCTGTTTTTT.